A single sample gave rise to the 16 T cell receptor beta chains below, sequenced in a study of shared clonotypes between healthy human individuals. Produced via immunoSEQ multiplex PCR; TCRdb's table is partial and in-frame only. This sample has about 2.3 million clones; 85% to 95% occur once, and the top ten carry 0.37%. Source material: naive CD4+ T cells from PBMCs. This sample's subset: CD45RA+ positively selected. Receptor source: a man younger than 35 in good health. Some clones in this sample may be carry-over from other donors' samples.

This chain uses TRBV11-3 with TRBJ2-1; D might be TRBD1 or TRBD2, each matching 5 bases. This CDR3 has 14 amino acids. The ends were cut back, 4 bases at V and 3 bases at J, with 10 bases in the middle. CDR1 and CDR2 from the germline V gene are SGHNT and YENEEA. CDR3 protein: CASSYGAIYNEQFF. CDR3 nucleotides: TGTGCCAGCAGCTACGGGGCCATCTACAATGAGCAGTTCTTC. The full variable domain, rest sourced from reference TRBV11-3 and TRBJ2-1, is EAGVVQSPRYKIIEKKQPVAFWCNPISGHNTLYWYLQNLGQGPELLIRYENEEAVDDSQLPKDRFSAERLKGVDSTLKIQPAELGDSAVYLCASSYGAIYNEQFFGPGTRLTVL.

The rearrangement links TRBV5-5 to TRBJ2-7; D unresolved. The ends were cut back, 2 bases at V and 5 bases at J, with 8 bases in the middle. Germline-derived CDR1 and CDR2 are SGHKS and YYEKEE (reference sequence). The CDR3 is 12 amino acids. This CDR3 reads CASSFGANEQYF. The CDR3 DNA follows: TGTGCCAGCAGCTTCGGTGCCAACGAGCAGTACTTC.

CDR3 sequence: CASSPRWDATEAFF. The DNA of the CDR3 is TGTGCCAGCTCACCACGGTGGGATGCCACTGAAGCTTTCTTT. This rearrangement joins TRBV18 to TRBJ1-1; D unresolved. The germline gives CDR1 KGHSH, CDR2 LQKENI. Trimming left V 1 base short and J 4 bases short, with 10 bases between. The CDR3 is made up of 14 amino acids.

This clone was seen just once. Other DNA sequences in this specimen translate into the identical CDR3. V gene TRBV5-1 combines with J gene TRBJ1-1; 7 bases fit TRBD1. The CDR3 loop spans 15 amino acids. CDR1 is SGHRS and CDR2 is YFSETQ in the germline V gene. Trimming at V came to 4 bases and at J to 0 bases, leaving 6 bases not matched to a gene. The CDR3 DNA sequence: TGCGCCAGCAGCGCGCGACAGGGCTTGAACACTGAAGCTTTCTTT. It encodes CASSARQGLNTEAFF.

The chain joins TRBV4-1 to TRBJ1-1, with D perhaps TRBD1 (5 bases). The CDR3 is made up of 14 amino acids. Germline assignment: CDR1 MGHRA and CDR2 YSYEKL. Trimming left V 3 bases short and J 2 bases short, with 10 bases between. The CDR3 is CASSHQDRNTEAFF. The DNA of the CDR3 is TGCGCCAGCAGCCACCAAGACAGAAACACTGAAGCTTTCTTT.

The rearrangement links TRBV11-2 to TRBJ2-7; D remains unclear. CDR3 length equals 15 residues. With 1 base removed from V and 2 bases from J, the gap between germline ends came to 12 bases. CDR1 and CDR2 from the germline V gene are SGHAT and FQNNGV. The CDR3 nucleotides are TGTGCCAGCAGCTTAGCCCGCCCTAGTACCTACGAGCAGTACTTC. It codes for CASSLARPSTYEQYF. Filled out from reference TRBV11-2 and TRBJ2-7, the complete variable domain reads EAGVAQSPRYKIIEKRQSVAFWCNPISGHATLYWYQQILGQGPKLLIQFQNNGVVDDSQLPKDRFSAERLKGVDSTLKIQPAKLEDSAVYLCASSLARPSTYEQYFGPGTRLTVT.

This chain connects TRBV10-3 to TRBJ2-1; D not resolved. The V gene's germline CDR1 is ENHRY and CDR2 SYGVKD. Trimming shortened V by 6 bases and J by 6 bases, and 9 bases separated the two germline ends. This CDR3 spans 12 amino acids. Written as DNA, the CDR3 is TGTGCCATCAGGGATCTAGGCAATGAGCAGTTCTTC. Translating gives CAIRDLGNEQFF.

This chain joins TRBV6-5 and TRBJ1-2; weak D call: TRBD1 (5 bases). V dropped 6 bases and J dropped 6 bases, with 11 bases sitting between them. Germline CDR1 MNHEY, CDR2 SVGAGI. The CDR3 totals 12 residues. The CDR3 here is CASRRGTDGYTF. CDR3 nucleotides: TGTGCCAGCAGAAGAGGGACGGATGGCTACACCTTC.

The chain couples TRBV28 to TRBJ1-4; D gene uncertain. The germline V and J ends were trimmed by 2 bases and 4 bases, with 11 bases remaining between them. This CDR3 spans 15 amino acids. Germline loops: CDR1 MDHEN, CDR2 SYDVKM. CDR3 amino acids: CASSLAGRLNEKLFF. In DNA form, the CDR3 reads TGTGCCAGCAGTTTAGCGGGCCGCCTTAATGAAAAACTGTTTTTT.

This chain links TRBV5-1 with TRBJ2-5; TRBD2 agrees at 13 bases. V was pared by 5 bases and J by 2 bases, with 0 bases of the junction left unmatched. CDR1 SGHRS and CDR2 YFSETQ come from the germline V gene. The CDR3 covers 14 residues. The CDR3 DNA is TGCGCCAGCAGGACTAGCGGGAGGCAAGAGACCCAGTACTTC. This codes for CASRTSGRQETQYF.

Of note for this clone: Distinct nucleotide sequences in the sample also encode this CDR3. The chain joins TRBV5-4 to TRBJ2-1, with TRBD1 identical over 8 bases. In germline, CDR1 is SGHNT, CDR2 YYREEE (reference sequence). With V trimmed by 3 bases and J by 2 bases, 4 bases remained unmatched. The CDR3 loop spans 15 amino acids. CDR3 residues: CASSSGTGTYNEQFF. As DNA, the CDR3 is TGTGCCAGCAGCTCCGGGACAGGCACCTACAATGAGCAGTTCTTC.

Comments on this clone: This specimen includes other DNA sequences encoding the same CDR3. This rearrangement joins TRBV7-3 to TRBJ2-5, with TRBD2 matching 13 bases. This CDR3 comprises 15 residues. The germline V gene encodes CDR1 SGHTA and CDR2 FQGTGA. The J segment lost 5 bases and the V segment lost 5 bases, leaving 5 bases of the junction unmatched. The DNA of the CDR3 is TGTGCCAGCAGCCTAGGGACTAGCGGGACGGAGACCCAGTACTTC. This gives the protein CASSLGTSGTETQYF. Drawing the rest from reference TRBV7-3 and TRBJ2-5, the complete variable domain is GAGVSQTPSNKVTEKGKYVELRCDPISGHTALYWYRQSLGQGPEFLIYFQGTGAADDSGLPNDRFFAVRPEGSVSTLKIQRTERGDSAVYLCASSLGTSGTETQYFGPGTRLLVL.

The chain employs TRBV7-3 and TRBJ2-3, with D unclear. Germline V CDR1 and CDR2: SGHTA, FQGTGA. The CDR3 has 14 residues. Deletions cut 5 bases from V and 0 bases from J, with 9 bases between. The CDR3 here is CASSPGESTDTQYF. The CDR3 bases are TGTGCCAGCAGCCCCGGCGAAAGCACAGATACGCAGTATTTT.

The gene calls are TRBV18 and TRBJ2-3, with 12 bases identical to TRBD2. Per the germline V gene, CDR1 is KGHSH and CDR2 is LQKENI. CDR3 size: 15 residues. Trimming removed 6 bases from V and 5 bases from J; junction bases left unmatched: 6. This CDR3 reads CASSRGLAGKDTQYF. CDR3 in DNA: TGTGCCAGCTCCCGAGGACTAGCGGGAAAAGATACGCAGTATTTT.

This clone appeared a single time. The chain recombines TRBV5-1 with TRBJ2-7, with 7 bases identical to TRBD1. The CDR3 has 12 residues. The ends lost 10 bases at V and 5 bases at J; junction bases unmatched: 9. The germline V gene has CDR1 SGHRS and CDR2 YFSETQ. CDR3 nucleotide sequence: TGCGCCGGTACGACAGGGACCCACGAGCAGTACTTC. This sequence encodes CAGTTGTHEQYF.

The chain recombines TRBV5-1 with TRBJ1-1, with 11 bases lining up with TRBD1. Germline loops: CDR1 SGHRS, CDR2 YFSETQ. This CDR3 is 17 amino acids long. J was trimmed by 5 bases and V by 4 bases; bases with no gene match: 13. DNA of the CDR3: TGCGCCAGCAGCAGGGACAGGGGGGCAGTTTCCCTGACTGAAGCTTTCTTT. It codes for CASSRDRGAVSLTEAFF.